This TCR beta chain comes out of a study of blood T cells in healthy people across ages. Study-wide points: The study could not conclusively compare naive and antigen-experienced cells, given its unsorted PBMCs.

Through a sample-barcoded 5' primer and a J-beta primer mix, a second PCR was run for roughly 6 to 12 cycles. Every single cDNA molecule received a tag from a template-switch adaptor with 12 random nucleotides. TCRdb re-analysed the 5' RACE reads in MiXCR, keeping a single row per CDR3 protein. Of 1.5 million to 2 million distinct CDR3 sequences listed, under 30% were seen once; the top ten hold 7.7%. A note on this clonotype: The antigen is undetermined. A read error may explain this, as a much larger clone is one base away.

The TCR sequence derives from a woman in her thirties in good health. The sequenced sample was blood.

This chain's CDR3 is CASSQDRQGAYERYF. The DNA of the CDR3 is TGCGCCAGCAGCCAAGATCGACAGGGGGCCTACGAGCGGTACTTC. The genes are TRBV4-3 and TRBJ2-7; TRBD1 matches 10 bases. The CDR3 runs to 15 residues. CDR1 LGHNA and CDR2 YSLEER come from the germline V gene.